A few counts support the clone carrying this T cell receptor (beta chain). V was clipped by 2 bases and J by 7 bases, with 12 bases between them. The CDR3 has 14 amino acids. CDR1 is SGHVS, CDR2 FQNEAQ, per germline. The data originate from a study of shared clonotypes between healthy human individuals. The repertoire was sequenced with immunoSEQ multiplex PCR; TCRdb's copy has only in-frame clones and lacks some. The sample has about 670,000 clones, 60% to 80% seen once; the top ten hold about 1.8%. The chain is built from TRBV7-8 and TRBJ1-5, with D possibly TRBD1 on 5 matching bases. The clonotype comes from a woman aged 25 to 45 in good health. Sequenced sample: memory CD4+ T cells sorted from blood. Subset of the sample: CD45RA-negative fraction. The CDR3 region has the DNA TGTGCCAGCAGCTTACAGGGAGGTAGCCAGCCCCAGCATTTT. It encodes CASSLQGGSQPQHF. The entire variable domain, with the rest obtained from reference TRBV7-8 and TRBJ1-5, is as follows: GAGVSQSPRYKVAKRGQDVALRCDPISGHVSLFWYQQALGQGPEFLTYFQNEAQLDKSGLPSDRFFAERPEGSVSTLKIQRTQQEDSAVYLCASSLQGGSQPQHFGDGTRLSIL.